The rows below give T cell receptor beta chains drawn from one sample of a study of shared clonotypes between healthy human individuals. TCRdb's table, derived via immunoSEQ multiplex PCR, lists solely in-frame clones and lacks some. This sample yields roughly 1,800,000 clones, of which about 94% are seen a single time; around 1% belongs to the top ten. Sequenced sample: naive CD8+ T cells sorted from blood. Source of these receptors: a young man in good health. CDR3s include the opening cysteine and the closing phenylalanine or tryptophan. D genes are given only for firm matches. Clone size is not always given. Where it is, it says once, few, many or a class for expanded clones.

.	TRBV2	TRBJ2-5	.	TGTGCCAGCAGCGGAGGGGCGGGAGAGACCCAGTACTTC	CASSGGAGETQYF
once	TRBV9	TRBJ1-3	.	TGTGCCAGCAATAAAGGCTGGGGTACTGGAAACACCATATATTTT	CASNKGWGTGNTIYF
.	TRBV9	TRBJ1-1	TRBD1	TGTGCCAGCAGCGTAGTGGACAGGGACACTGAAGCTTTCTTT	CASSVVDRDTEAFF
.	TRBV6-1	TRBJ2-7	TRBD2	TGTGCCAGCAGTGCTTCGAGCGGGGGCGGCTACGAGCAGTACTTC	CASSASSGGGYEQYF
.	TRBV20-1	TRBJ2-1	.	TGCAGTGCGTGGATTATCCATGAGCAGTTCTTC	CSAWIIHEQFF
.	TRBV5-6	TRBJ2-1	.	TGTGCCAGCAGCTTAGTAGGTTTCGGGCCGGGGAGCTACAATGAGCAGTTCTTC	CASSLVGFGPGSYNEQFF
.	TRBV29-1	TRBJ2-7	.	TGCAGCGTTGCGTCAGGGGTTTCCTACGAGCAGTACTTC	CSVASGVSYEQYF
.	TRBV9	TRBJ2-7	.	TGTGCCAGCAGCACCGGACCCGGTTCCTACGAGCAGTACTTC	CASSTGPGSYEQYF
once	TRBV13	TRBJ2-6	TRBD2	TGTGCCAGCAGCTTGAGACTAGCGGGGAACTCTGGGGCCAACGTCCTGACTTTC	CASSLRLAGNSGANVLTF
.	TRBV18	TRBJ2-3	TRBD2	TGTGCCAGCTCACCGACTAGCTCGGGCACAGATACGCAGTATTTT	CASSPTSSGTDTQYF
.	TRBV11-2	TRBJ2-7	.	TGTGCCAGCAGCGGGACCTCCTACGAGCAGTACTTC	CASSGTSYEQYF
.	TRBV4-3	TRBJ1-2	.	TGCGCCAGCAGCCAAGGATCCGGGGGCGCGTATGGCTACACCTTC	CASSQGSGGAYGYTF
.	TRBV6-6	TRBJ1-1	.	TGTGCCAGCAGTTACGGGCTTAGCACTGAAGCTTTCTTT	CASSYGLSTEAFF
.	TRBV13	TRBJ2-7	TRBD2	TGTGCCAGCAGCGAGGGGACTAGCAACGAGCAGTACTTC	CASSEGTSNEQYF
.	TRBV28	TRBJ2-2	TRBD1	TGTGCCAGCACCAGCAATCCGGGACAGGTGCACACCGGGGAGCTGTTTTTT	CASTSNPGQVHTGELFF
.	TRBV27	TRBJ1-2	TRBD1	TGTGCCAGCAGTTTAATAGGGGGCGCGGATGGCTACACCTTC	CASSLIGGADGYTF
.	TRBV19	TRBJ2-7	.	TGTGCCAGTAGTACCGGGACCCTTACCTACGAGCAGTACTTC	CASSTGTLTYEQYF
.	TRBV27	TRBJ2-3	TRBD2	TGTGCCAGCGCCCCAAGCGGGGGGGTCTACACAGATACGCAGTATTTT	CASAPSGGVYTDTQYF
.	TRBV6-6	TRBJ1-2	.	TGTGCCAGCAGGACGGCAATAAACTATGGCTACACCTTC	CASRTAINYGYTF
.	TRBV9	TRBJ2-3	.	TGTGCCAGCAGCGTAGTGACGGGGAGCGCAGATACGCAGTATTTT	CASSVVTGSADTQYF
.	TRBV7-2	TRBJ2-2	.	TGTGCCAGCAGCTTAGCAAAGGGACGCTCCGGGGAGCTGTTTTTT	CASSLAKGRSGELFF
.	TRBV5-4	TRBJ1-5	.	TGTGCCAGCAGCTCCAACCCAGGGGAGAATCAGCCCCAGCATTTT	CASSSNPGENQPQHF
.	TRBV27	TRBJ1-5	.	TGTGCCAGCAGTTTTTTAGGAGGCAATCAGCCCCAGCATTTT	CASSFLGGNQPQHF
.	TRBV19	TRBJ2-6	TRBD1	TGTGCCAGTAGTATGAACAGGGGGCTGTATGGGGCCAACGTCCTGACTTTC	CASSMNRGLYGANVLTF
.	TRBV4-1	TRBJ2-7	.	TGCGCCAGCAGCCCTACTAGCATTCTCGCGGGCGAGCAGTACTTC	CASSPTSILAGEQYF
.	TRBV10-1	TRBJ2-3	.	TGCGCCAGCAGTGAGTTGGCAGAGGGGACAGATACGCAGTATTTT	CASSELAEGTDTQYF
.	TRBV18	TRBJ2-1	.	TGTGCCAGCTCACCGGGGGGTTACAAGCAGTTCTTC	CASSPGGYKQFF
.	TRBV9	TRBJ2-5	TRBD2	TGTGCCAGCAGCGTAGACGGTAGCGGGGGCCAAGAGACCCAGTACTTC	CASSVDGSGGQETQYF
.	TRBV2	TRBJ1-3	.	TGTGCCAGCAGTGAAGCCTGGGGGCACGGAAACACCATATATTTT	CASSEAWGHGNTIYF
.	TRBV4-1	TRBJ2-1	.	TGCGCCAGCAGCCTCTCTCTTGGGGAGACAGAATTTTCCATTAGGGACGGGGAGCAGTTCTTC	CASSLSLGETEFSIRDGEQFF
once	TRBV5-8	TRBJ1-6	.	TGTGCCAGCAGCCCACCGTGGCCCCTCCACTTT	CASSPPWPLHF
.	TRBV11-2	TRBJ2-7	TRBD2	TGTGCCAGCAGCTTATCCCTTCTAGCGGGGGGGCAATCCTACGAGCAGTACTTC	CASSLSLLAGGQSYEQYF
.	TRBV28	TRBJ2-7	.	TGTGCCAGCAGTTTATTGGGACTCAACTACGAGCAGTACTTC	CASSLLGLNYEQYF
.	TRBV7-9	TRBJ1-1	.	TGTGCCAGCAGCTTAGTACACGTGAACACTGAAGCTTTCTTT	CASSLVHVNTEAFF
.	TRBV27	TRBJ1-4	.	TGTGCCAGCAGTTTATCCCGCGGTGCAACTAATGAAAAACTGTTTTTT	CASSLSRGATNEKLFF
.	TRBV9	TRBJ2-7	TRBD2	TGTGCCAGCAGCCTGACGGGACTAGCGTTTTACGAGCAGTACTTC	CASSLTGLAFYEQYF
.	TRBV9	TRBJ1-2	.	TGTGCCAGCAACCCTGGATCGGGACACGATGGCTACACCTTC	CASNPGSGHDGYTF
.	TRBV6-6	TRBJ1-5	TRBD1	TGTGCCAGCGGGACAGGGAGCAATCAGCCCCAGCATTTT	CASGTGSNQPQHF
.	TRBV5-1	TRBJ2-7	.	TGCGCCAGCAGCTTGGCTACTGGCGGAAACTCCTACGAGCAGTACTTC	CASSLATGGNSYEQYF
.	TRBV19	TRBJ1-3	.	TGTGCCAGTAGTATTTTGGCAGTCTCTGGAAACACCATATATTTT	CASSILAVSGNTIYF
.	TRBV6-5	TRBJ1-1	.	TGTGCCAGCAGTTACGGACTTACACCGAACACTGAAGCTTTCTTT	CASSYGLTPNTEAFF
few	TRBV9	TRBJ2-7	.	TGTGCCAGCAGCGTAGGGGGAGGCACCTACGAGCAGTACTTC	CASSVGGGTYEQYF
few	TRBV21-1	TRBJ1-1	.	TGTGCCAGCAGCAAAAATACCGGAGGAGCTTTCTTT	CASSKNTGGAFF
.	TRBV28	TRBJ2-1	.	TGTGCCAGCAGCCCAGGGGGGAATGAGCAGTTCTTC	CASSPGGNEQFF
.	TRBV6-1	TRBJ1-1	.	TGTGCCAGCAATTACAAGAACACTGAAGCTTTCTTT	CASNYKNTEAFF
.	TRBV11-2	TRBJ2-1	.	TGTGCCAGCAGCCGGCCGTGGTCCCAGGGCGCCAACAATGAGCAGTTCTTC	CASSRPWSQGANNEQFF
.	TRBV10-1	TRBJ1-4	.	TGCGCCAGCAGTGCTGTAAGGGACATCAATGAAAAACTGTTTTTT	CASSAVRDINEKLFF
.	TRBV14	TRBJ1-1	.	TGTGCCAGCAGCCAAGAAACCAGGGGTGAACCTGAAGCTTTCTTT	CASSQETRGEPEAFF
.	TRBV15	TRBJ1-1	.	TGTGCCACCAGCAGAGATCCCCTATGGGGGATGAACACTGAAGCTTTCTTT	CATSRDPLWGMNTEAFF
.	TRBV10-3	TRBJ2-7	.	TGTGCCATCAGTGAGTCGAGGTCTCAGGAGTACGAGCAGTACTTC	CAISESRSQEYEQYF
.	TRBV14	TRBJ1-3	.	TGTGCCAGCAGCCAAGATCACGGCTCTGGAAACACCATATATTTT	CASSQDHGSGNTIYF
.	TRBV6-5	TRBJ2-2	TRBD2	TGTGCCAGCAGTGGCACTAGCGGGGGGGCCGGGGAGCTGTTTTTT	CASSGTSGGAGELFF
.	TRBV5-6	TRBJ1-5	TRBD1	TGTGCCAGCAGCCCGGGACAGGGCGCCGAACCCCAGCATTTT	CASSPGQGAEPQHF